This TCR beta chain was identified during a study of blood T cell repertoires in COVID-19. V lost 1 base and J 0 bases, leaving 10 bases between the germline ends. The CDR3 has 15 amino acids. Germline V lookup: CDR1 SGHAT, CDR2 FQNNGV. The method was immunoSEQ multiplex PCR; TCRdb's version includes in-frame clones alone and lacks a portion of them. This table has around 60,000 clones, 70% to 90% appearing once. The chain links TRBV11-2 to TRBJ2-7, with a tentative D call TRBD2 (5 bases). The sequence was collected from a man in his forties or fifties with active COVID-19. The sample taken for sequencing was peripheral blood. The CDR3 protein is CASSLVYGVSYEQYF. The CDR3 coding sequence is TGTGCCAGCAGCTTAGTTTACGGGGTCTCCTACGAGCAGTACTTC.